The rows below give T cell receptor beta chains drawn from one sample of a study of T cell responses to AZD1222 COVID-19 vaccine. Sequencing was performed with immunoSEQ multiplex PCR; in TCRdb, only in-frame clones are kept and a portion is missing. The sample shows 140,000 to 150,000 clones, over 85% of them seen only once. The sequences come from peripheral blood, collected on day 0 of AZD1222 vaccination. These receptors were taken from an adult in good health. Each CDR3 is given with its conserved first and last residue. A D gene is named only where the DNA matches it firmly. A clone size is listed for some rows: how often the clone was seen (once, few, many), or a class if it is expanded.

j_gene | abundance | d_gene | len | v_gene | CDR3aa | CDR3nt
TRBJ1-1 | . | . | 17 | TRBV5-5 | CASSRRGGLEGDTEAFF | TGTGCCAGCAGCCGCCGTGGGGGTTTGGAGGGAGACACTGAAGCTTTCTTT
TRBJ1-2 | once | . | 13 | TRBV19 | CASSISRNYGYTF | TGTGCCAGTAGTATCTCGAGGAACTATGGCTACACCTTC
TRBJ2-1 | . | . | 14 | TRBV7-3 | CASSLRGGDGKQFF | TGTGCCAGCAGCTTAAGAGGGGGAGACGGCAAGCAGTTCTTC
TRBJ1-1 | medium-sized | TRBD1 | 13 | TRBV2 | CASRGQLNTEAFF | TGTGCCAGCAGGGGACAGCTGAACACTGAAGCTTTCTTT
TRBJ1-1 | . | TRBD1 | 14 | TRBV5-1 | CASSGGQGHTEAFF | TGCGCCAGCAGTGGGGGACAGGGGCACACTGAAGCTTTCTTT
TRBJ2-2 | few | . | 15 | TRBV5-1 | CASSLGSVDSGELFF | TGCGCCAGCAGCTTGGGGTCAGTCGATTCCGGGGAGCTGTTTTTT
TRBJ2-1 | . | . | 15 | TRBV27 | CASSLTGPDYNEQFF | TGTGCCAGCAGTCTGACCGGCCCTGACTACAATGAGCAGTTCTTC
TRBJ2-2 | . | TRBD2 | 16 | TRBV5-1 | CASSFVTASGTGELFF | TGCGCCAGCAGTTTTGTCACTGCTAGCGGAACCGGGGAGCTGTTTTTT
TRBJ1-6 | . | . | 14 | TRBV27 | CASSSPPHGTPLHF | TGTGCCAGCAGTTCTCCCCCTCACGGGACTCCCCTCCACTTT
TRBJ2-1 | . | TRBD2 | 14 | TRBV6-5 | CASNTGTSLNEQFF | TGTGCCAGCAATACCGGGACTAGCCTCAATGAGCAGTTCTTC
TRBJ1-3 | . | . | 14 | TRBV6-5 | CASSNRGPGNTIYF | TGTGCCAGCAGTAACCGGGGCCCCGGAAACACCATATATTTT
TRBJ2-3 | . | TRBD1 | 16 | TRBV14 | CASSLNRGLVADTQYF | TGTGCCAGCAGCCTCAACAGGGGGCTTGTTGCAGATACGCAGTATTTT
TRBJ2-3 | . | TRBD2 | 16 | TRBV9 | CASSALAGSGTDTQYF | TGTGCCAGCAGCGCACTAGCGGGAAGCGGGACAGATACGCAGTATTTT
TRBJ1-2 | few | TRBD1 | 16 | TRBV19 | CASSTPTRQGGYGYTF | TGTGCCAGTAGTACACCCACTCGACAGGGAGGCTATGGCTACACCTTC
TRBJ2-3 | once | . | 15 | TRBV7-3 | CASSQMGGGMYTQYF | TGTGCCAGCAGCCAAATGGGAGGCGGGATGTATACGCAGTATTTT
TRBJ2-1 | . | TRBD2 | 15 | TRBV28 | CASYEIAGRGNEQFF | TGTGCCAGCTATGAGATAGCGGGAAGAGGCAATGAGCAGTTCTTC
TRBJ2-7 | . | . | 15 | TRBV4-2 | CASSQYYGSSYEQYF | TGTGCCAGCAGCCAATATTATGGAAGCTCCTACGAGCAGTACTTC
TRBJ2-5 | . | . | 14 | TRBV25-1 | CASLRGSVRETQYF | TGTGCCAGCTTGAGGGGGAGCGTCAGAGAGACCCAGTACTTC
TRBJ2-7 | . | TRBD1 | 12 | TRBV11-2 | CASSLAGGEQYF | TGTGCCAGCAGCTTAGCAGGGGGAGAGCAGTACTTC
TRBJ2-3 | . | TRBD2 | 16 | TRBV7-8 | CASSLMGGRGTDTQYF | TGTGCCAGCAGCTTAATGGGCGGGAGAGGGACAGATACGCAGTATTTT
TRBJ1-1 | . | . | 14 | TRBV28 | CASSPQGRGTEAFF | TGTGCCAGCAGTCCCCAGGGTAGGGGCACTGAAGCTTTCTTT
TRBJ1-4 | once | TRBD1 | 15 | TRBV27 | CASSSPGQRNEKLFF | TGTGCCAGCAGTTCACCGGGACAGCGAAATGAAAAACTGTTTTTT
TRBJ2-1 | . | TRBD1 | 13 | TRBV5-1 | CASSFTGVGEQFF | TGCGCCAGCAGCTTTACAGGGGTTGGTGAGCAGTTCTTC
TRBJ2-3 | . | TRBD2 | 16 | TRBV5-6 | CASSQIAGGHTDTQYF | TGTGCCAGCAGTCAGATAGCGGGAGGGCACACAGATACGCAGTATTTT
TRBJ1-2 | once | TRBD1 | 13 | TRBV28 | CAIRGQDRYGYTF | TGTGCCATCAGAGGACAGGATCGCTATGGCTACACCTTC
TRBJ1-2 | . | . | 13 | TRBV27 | CASSFHQGNGYTF | TGTGCCAGCAGTTTTCACCAGGGCAATGGCTACACCTTC
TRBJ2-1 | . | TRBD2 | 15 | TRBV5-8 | CASSERAGGPYEQFF | TGTGCCAGCAGCGAAAGAGCGGGAGGGCCTTATGAGCAGTTCTTC
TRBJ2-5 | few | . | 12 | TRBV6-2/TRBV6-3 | CASSPVEETQYF | TGTGCCAGCAGTCCAGTTGAGGAGACCCAGTACTTC
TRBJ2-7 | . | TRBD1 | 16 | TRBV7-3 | CASSLGTGTGGDEQYF | TGTGCCAGCAGCTTAGGTACCGGGACAGGGGGCGACGAGCAGTACTTC
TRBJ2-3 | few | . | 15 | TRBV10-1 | CASSEGPRGTDTQYF | TGCGCCAGCAGTGAAGGTCCTAGAGGTACAGATACGCAGTATTTT
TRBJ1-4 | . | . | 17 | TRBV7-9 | CASSSPSPGATNEKLFF | TGTGCCAGCAGCTCCCCCTCCCCGGGGGCAACTAATGAAAAACTGTTTTTT
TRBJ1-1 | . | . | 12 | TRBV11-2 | CASNRGQSRAFF | TGTGCCAGCAACCGCGGACAGTCACGGGCTTTCTTT
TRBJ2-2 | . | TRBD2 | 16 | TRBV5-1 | CASSLALAGVTGELFF | TGCGCCAGCAGCTTGGCGCTAGCGGGAGTCACCGGGGAGCTGTTTTTT
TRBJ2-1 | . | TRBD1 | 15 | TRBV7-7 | CASSAGQGEYNEQFF | TGTGCCAGCAGCGCGGGACAGGGGGAATACAATGAGCAGTTCTTC
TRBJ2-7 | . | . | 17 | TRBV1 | CTSRPPLLRGYSYEQYF | TGCACCAGCAGGCCACCTTTACTACGGGGCTATTCCTACGAGCAGTACTTC
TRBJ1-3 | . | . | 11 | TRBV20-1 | CSVLDRNTIYF | TGCAGTGTCCTCGACAGGAACACCATATATTTT
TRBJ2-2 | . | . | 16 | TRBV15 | CATSRDILTNTGELFF | TGTGCCACCAGCAGAGATATACTGACGAACACCGGGGAGCTGTTTTTT
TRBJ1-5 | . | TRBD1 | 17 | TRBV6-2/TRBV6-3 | CASSFRGQGAFNQPQHF | TGTGCCAGCAGTTTTCGAGGGCAGGGGGCCTTCAATCAGCCCCAGCATTTT
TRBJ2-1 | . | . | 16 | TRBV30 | CAWSPLGGSSYNEQFF | TGTGCCTGGAGTCCCCTTGGGGGGAGCTCCTACAATGAGCAGTTCTTC
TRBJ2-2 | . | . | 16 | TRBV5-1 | CASSLRDLKGNGELFF | TGCGCCAGCAGCTTGCGAGACCTAAAGGGGAACGGGGAGCTGTTTTTT
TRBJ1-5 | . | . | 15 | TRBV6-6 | CASSYEGVNYQPQHF | TGTGCCAGCAGTTACGAGGGAGTAAATTATCAGCCCCAGCATTTT
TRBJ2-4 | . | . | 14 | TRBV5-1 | CASSLGSVKNIQYF | TGCGCCAGCAGCTTGGGTTCCGTTAAAAACATTCAGTACTTC
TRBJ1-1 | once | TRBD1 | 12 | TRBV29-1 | CSVERLDRVAFF | TGCAGCGTTGAAAGGTTAGACAGGGTCGCTTTCTTT
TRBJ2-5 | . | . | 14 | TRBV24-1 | CATSDFPNAETQYF | TGTGCCACCAGTGATTTCCCCAATGCGGAGACCCAGTACTTC
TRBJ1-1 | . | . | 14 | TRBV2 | CASSEAQTNTEAFF | TGTGCCAGCAGTGAAGCACAGACGAACACTGAAGCTTTCTTT
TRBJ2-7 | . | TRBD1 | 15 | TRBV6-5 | CASSYYRDRGYEQYF | TGTGCCAGCAGTTACTACCGGGACAGGGGCTACGAGCAGTACTTC
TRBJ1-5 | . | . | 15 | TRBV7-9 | CASSLGGVGEQPQHF | TGTGCCAGCAGCTTAGGTGGGGTGGGCGAACAGCCCCAGCATTTT
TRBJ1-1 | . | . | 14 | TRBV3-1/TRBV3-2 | CASSQVLDGTEAFF | TGTGCCAGCAGCCAAGTCCTTGATGGCACTGAAGCTTTCTTT
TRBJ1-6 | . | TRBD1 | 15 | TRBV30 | CAWTALTGANSPLHF | TGTGCCTGGACAGCCCTGACAGGGGCTAATTCACCCCTCCACTTT
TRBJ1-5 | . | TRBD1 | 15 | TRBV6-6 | CASSRGQGANQPQHF | TGTGCCAGCAGCCGCGGACAGGGGGCAAATCAGCCCCAGCATTTT
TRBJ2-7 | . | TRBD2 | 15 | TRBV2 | CASSGGLAGGYEQYF | TGTGCCAGCAGTGGGGGACTAGCGGGAGGGTACGAGCAGTACTTC
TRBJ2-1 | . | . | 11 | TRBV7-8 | CASSPISEQFF | TGTGCCAGCAGCCCCATCAGTGAGCAGTTCTTC
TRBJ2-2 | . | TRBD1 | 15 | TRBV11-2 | CASSSYRGNTGELFF | TGTGCCAGCAGCTCCTACAGGGGAAACACCGGGGAGCTGTTTTTT
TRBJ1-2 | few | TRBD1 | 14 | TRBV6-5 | CASSQDRDVYGYTF | TGTGCCAGCAGCCAGGACAGGGACGTCTATGGCTACACCTTC
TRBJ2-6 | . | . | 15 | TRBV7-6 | CASSDHGPPPNVLTF | TGTGCCAGCAGCGACCATGGGCCTCCGCCCAACGTCCTGACTTTC
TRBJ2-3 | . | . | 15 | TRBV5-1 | CASSLGRGGTDTQYF | TGCGCCAGCAGCTTGGGAAGGGGGGGCACAGATACGCAGTATTTT
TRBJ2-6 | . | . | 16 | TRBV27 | CASSSKTLSGANVLTF | TGTGCCAGCAGTTCCAAGACTCTCTCTGGGGCCAACGTCCTGACTTTC